This TCR beta chain was captured in a study of CD8+CD57+ T cells in acquired aplastic anemia. About this clonotype itself: Antigen specificity is unknown.

TCR beta VDJ and CDR3 profiling used genomic DNA as template. TCRdb re-analysed the reads in MiXCR, keeping a single row per CDR3 protein. This sample has over 150,000 distinct CDR3 sequences, with approximately 50% found just once. Germline V gene lookup returns CDR1 ENHRY and CDR2 SYGVKD. V lost 7 bases, J lost 1 base, and 8 bases lay in between. This CDR3 comprises 13 residues. General study results and limits: Patients had around 30 CD8+ CDR3 sequences in common with controls (the shared set). The CD8+ Simpson's diversity of patients and controls was not significantly different.

This clonotype was sampled from a human donor in good health, serving as a control. Sequences were obtained from sorted CD4+, CD8+, or CD8+CD57+ T cells (not recorded which) from PBMCs. This chain links TRBV10-3 with TRBJ1-5; TRBD1 is a possible D gene (6 bases). CDR3 loop: CAINRDSNQPQHF. For the CDR3, the DNA is TGTGCCATCAACAGGGACAGCAATCAGCCCCAGCATTTT.